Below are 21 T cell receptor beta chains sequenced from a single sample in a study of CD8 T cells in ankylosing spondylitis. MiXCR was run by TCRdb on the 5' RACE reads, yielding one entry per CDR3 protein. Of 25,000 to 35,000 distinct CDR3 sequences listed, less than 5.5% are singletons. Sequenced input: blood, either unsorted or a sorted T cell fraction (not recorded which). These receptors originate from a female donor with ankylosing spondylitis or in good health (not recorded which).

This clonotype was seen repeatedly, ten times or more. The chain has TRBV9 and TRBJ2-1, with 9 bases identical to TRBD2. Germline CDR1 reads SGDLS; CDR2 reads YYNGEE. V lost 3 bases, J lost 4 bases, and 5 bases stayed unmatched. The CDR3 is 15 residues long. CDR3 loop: CASSGSGGRYNEQFF. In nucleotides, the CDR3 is TGTGCCAGCAGCGGGAGCGGGGGGAGGTACAATGAGCAGTTCTTC.

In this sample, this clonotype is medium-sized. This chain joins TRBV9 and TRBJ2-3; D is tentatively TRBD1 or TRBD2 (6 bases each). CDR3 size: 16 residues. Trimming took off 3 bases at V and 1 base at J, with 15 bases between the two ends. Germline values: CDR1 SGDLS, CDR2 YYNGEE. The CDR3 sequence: CASSGGAYTGTDTQYF. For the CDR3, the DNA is TGTGCCAGCAGCGGGGGGGCATACACTGGCACAGATACGCAGTATTTT. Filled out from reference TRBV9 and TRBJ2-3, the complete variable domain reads DSGVTQTPKHLITATGQRVTLRCSPRSGDLSVYWYQQSLDQGLQFLIQYYNGEERAKGNILERFSAQQFPDLHSELNLSSLELGDSALYFCASSGGAYTGTDTQYFGPGTRLTVL.

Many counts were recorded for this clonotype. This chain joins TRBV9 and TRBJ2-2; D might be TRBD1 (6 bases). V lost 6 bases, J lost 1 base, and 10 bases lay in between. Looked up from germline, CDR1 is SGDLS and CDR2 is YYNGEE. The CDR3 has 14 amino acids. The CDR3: CASTPGQNTGELFF. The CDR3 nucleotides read TGTGCCAGCACTCCGGGACAGAACACCGGGGAGCTGTTTTTT.

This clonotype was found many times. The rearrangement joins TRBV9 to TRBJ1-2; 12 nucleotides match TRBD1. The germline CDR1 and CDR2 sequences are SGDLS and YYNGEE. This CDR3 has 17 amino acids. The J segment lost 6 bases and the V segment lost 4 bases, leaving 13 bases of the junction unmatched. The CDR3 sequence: CASSPSGTGGLRNGYTF. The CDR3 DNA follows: TGTGCCAGCAGCCCCTCCGGGACAGGGGGCTTAAGGAATGGCTACACCTTC.

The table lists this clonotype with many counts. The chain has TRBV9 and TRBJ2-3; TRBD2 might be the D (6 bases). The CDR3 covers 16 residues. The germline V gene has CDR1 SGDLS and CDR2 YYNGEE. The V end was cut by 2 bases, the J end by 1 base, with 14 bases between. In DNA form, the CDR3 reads TGTGCCAGCAGCGTGGCCGGGAGTAGAGGCACAGATACGCAGTATTTT. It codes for CASSVAGSRGTDTQYF.

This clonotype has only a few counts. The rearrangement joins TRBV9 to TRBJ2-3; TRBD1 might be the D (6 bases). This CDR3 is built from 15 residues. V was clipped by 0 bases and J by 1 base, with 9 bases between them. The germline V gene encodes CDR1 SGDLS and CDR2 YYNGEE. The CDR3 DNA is TGTGCCAGCAGCGTAGACAGGGAAGGCACAGATACGCAGTATTTT. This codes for CASSVDREGTDTQYF.

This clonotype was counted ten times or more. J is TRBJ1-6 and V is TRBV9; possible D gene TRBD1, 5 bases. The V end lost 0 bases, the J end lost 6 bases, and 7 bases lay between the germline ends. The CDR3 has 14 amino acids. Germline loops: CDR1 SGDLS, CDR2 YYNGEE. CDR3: CASSVVGGNSPLHF. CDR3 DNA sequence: TGTGCCAGCAGCGTAGTTGGGGGTAATTCACCCCTCCACTTT. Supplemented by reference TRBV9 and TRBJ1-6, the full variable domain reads DSGVTQTPKHLITATGQRVTLRCSPRSGDLSVYWYQQSLDQGLQFLIQYYNGEERAKGNILERFSAQQFPDLHSELNLSSLELGDSALYFCASSVVGGNSPLHFGNGTRLTVT.

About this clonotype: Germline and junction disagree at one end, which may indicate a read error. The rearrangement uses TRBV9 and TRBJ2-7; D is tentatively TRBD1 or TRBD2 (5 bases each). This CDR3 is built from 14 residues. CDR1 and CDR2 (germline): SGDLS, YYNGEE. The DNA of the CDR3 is TGTGCCATCAGCGCCGGGACGGGGAACTACGAGCAGTACTTC. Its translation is CAISAGTGNYEQYF.

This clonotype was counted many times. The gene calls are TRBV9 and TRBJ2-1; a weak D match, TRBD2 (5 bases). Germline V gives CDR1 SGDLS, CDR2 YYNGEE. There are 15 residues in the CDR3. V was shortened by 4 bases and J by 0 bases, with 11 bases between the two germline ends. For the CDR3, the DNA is TGTGCCAGCAGCTCAGGACTTTCCTCCTACAATGAGCAGTTCTTC. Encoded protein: CASSSGLSSYNEQFF.

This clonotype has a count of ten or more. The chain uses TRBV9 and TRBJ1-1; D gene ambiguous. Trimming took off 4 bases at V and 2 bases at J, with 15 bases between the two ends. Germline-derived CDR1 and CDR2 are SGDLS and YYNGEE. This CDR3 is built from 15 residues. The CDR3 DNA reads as TGTGCCAGCAGCCCCCGGGGAGACCTTAACACTGAAGCTTTCTTT. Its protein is CASSPRGDLNTEAFF.

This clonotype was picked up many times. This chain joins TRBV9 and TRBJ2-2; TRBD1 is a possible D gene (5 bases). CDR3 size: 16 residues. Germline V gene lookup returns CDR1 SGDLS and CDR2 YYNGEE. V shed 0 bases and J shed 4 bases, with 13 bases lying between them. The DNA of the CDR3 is TGTGCCAGCAGCGTAGGAGTCAGGGTGAGCACCGGGGAGCTGTTTTTT. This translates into CASSVGVRVSTGELFF.

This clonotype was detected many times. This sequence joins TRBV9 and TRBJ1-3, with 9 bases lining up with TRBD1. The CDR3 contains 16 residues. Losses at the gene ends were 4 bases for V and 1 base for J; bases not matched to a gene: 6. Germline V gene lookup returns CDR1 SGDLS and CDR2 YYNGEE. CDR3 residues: CASSRNRGLSGNTIYF. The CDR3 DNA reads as TGTGCCAGCAGCAGAAACAGGGGGCTTTCTGGAAACACCATATATTTT.

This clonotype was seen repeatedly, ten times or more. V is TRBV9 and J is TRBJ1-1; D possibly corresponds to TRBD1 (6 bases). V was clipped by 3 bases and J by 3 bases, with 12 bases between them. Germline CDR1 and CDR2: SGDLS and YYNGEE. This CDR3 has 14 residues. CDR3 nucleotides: TGTGCCAGCAGCGGGGGGGCGTGGGACACTGAAGCTTTCTTT. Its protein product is CASSGGAWDTEAFF.

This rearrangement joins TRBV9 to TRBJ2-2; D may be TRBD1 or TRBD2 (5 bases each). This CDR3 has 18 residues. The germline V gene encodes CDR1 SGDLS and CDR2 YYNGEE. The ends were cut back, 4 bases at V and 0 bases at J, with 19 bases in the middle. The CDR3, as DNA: TGTGCCAGCAGCAGGACTTTCGGGACGGGCACGAACACCGGGGAGCTGTTTTTT. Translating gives CASSRTFGTGTNTGELFF.

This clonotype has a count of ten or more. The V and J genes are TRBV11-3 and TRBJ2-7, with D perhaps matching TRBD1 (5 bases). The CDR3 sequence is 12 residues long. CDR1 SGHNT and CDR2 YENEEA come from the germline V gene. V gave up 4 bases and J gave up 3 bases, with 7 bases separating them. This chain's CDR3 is CASSSGCYEQYF. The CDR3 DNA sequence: TGTGCCAGCAGCTCAGGGTGCTACGAGCAGTACTTC.

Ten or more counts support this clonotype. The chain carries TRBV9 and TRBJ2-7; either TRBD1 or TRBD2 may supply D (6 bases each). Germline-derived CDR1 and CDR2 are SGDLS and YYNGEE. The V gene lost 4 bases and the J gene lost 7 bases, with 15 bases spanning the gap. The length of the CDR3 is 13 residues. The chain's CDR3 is CASSHGGGGEQYF. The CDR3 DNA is TGTGCCAGCAGCCACGGAGGGGGAGGAGAGCAGTACTTC.

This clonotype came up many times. The CDR3 sequence is CASSALAGGRGTSTDTQYF. In nucleotides, the CDR3 is TGTGCCAGCAGTGCACTAGCGGGAGGAAGGGGGACTAGCACAGATACGCAGTATTTT. This chain links TRBV9 with TRBJ2-3; 12 bases fit TRBD2. This CDR3 is 19 amino acids long. V dropped 5 bases and J dropped 0; count of bases not matched to a gene: 13. Germline V gene data show CDR1 as SGDLS and CDR2 as YYNGEE.

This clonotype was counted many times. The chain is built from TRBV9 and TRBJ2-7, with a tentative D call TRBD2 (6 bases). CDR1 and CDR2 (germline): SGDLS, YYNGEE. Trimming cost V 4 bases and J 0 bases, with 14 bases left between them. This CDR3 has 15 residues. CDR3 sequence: CASSPLAGPSYEQYF. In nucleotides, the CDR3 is TGTGCCAGCAGCCCCTTGGCGGGACCCTCCTACGAGCAGTACTTC.

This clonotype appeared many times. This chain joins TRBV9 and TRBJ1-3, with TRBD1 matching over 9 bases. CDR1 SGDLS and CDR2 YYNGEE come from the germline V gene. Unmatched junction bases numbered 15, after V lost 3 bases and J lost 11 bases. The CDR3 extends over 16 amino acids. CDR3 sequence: CASSAAGQGMRSAIYF. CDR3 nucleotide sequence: TGTGCCAGCAGCGCCGCGGGACAGGGTATGAGAAGCGCCATATATTTT.

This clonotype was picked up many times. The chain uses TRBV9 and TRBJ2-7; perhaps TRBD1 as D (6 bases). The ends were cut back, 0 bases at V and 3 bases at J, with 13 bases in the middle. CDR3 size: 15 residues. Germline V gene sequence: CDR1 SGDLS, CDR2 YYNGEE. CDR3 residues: CASSVAGTTNYEQYF. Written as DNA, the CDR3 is TGTGCCAGCAGCGTAGCCGGGACAACTAACTACGAGCAGTACTTC.

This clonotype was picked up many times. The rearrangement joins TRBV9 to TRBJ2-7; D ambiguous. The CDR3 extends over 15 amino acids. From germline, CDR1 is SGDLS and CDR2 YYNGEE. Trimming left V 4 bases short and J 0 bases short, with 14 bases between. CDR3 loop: CASSPSQQSSYEQYF. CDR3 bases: TGTGCCAGCAGCCCCTCCCAACAGAGCTCCTACGAGCAGTACTTC.